These 5 T cell receptor beta chains were all obtained from the same sample, sequenced in a study of human T cells and chemical hapten exposure. TCRdb reanalysed the RACE reads using MiXCR and keeps one entry per CDR3 protein. Altogether around 120,000 distinct CDR3 sequences are present, roughly 13% being singletons, with the ten largest covering around 0.84%. Time point meaning: patch test 1, 2 weeks after DPC sensitization. The treatment is: therapeutic diphenylcyclopropenone sensitization with weekly scalp DPC. The input for sequencing was whole blood, taken in connection with sensitization to the hapten diphenylcyclopropenone (DPC). The receptors here all came from a man aged 18 to 29 with alopecia areata. Some clones in this sample may be carry-over from other donors' samples.

This chain links TRBV12-3 or TRBV12-4 with TRBJ2-1, with 11 bases matching TRBD2. The CDR3 length is 15 residues. The V gene end was trimmed by 1 base and the J gene end by 10 bases; junction bases not matched to a gene: 6. In DNA form, the CDR3 reads TGTGCCAGCAGTTTAGATAGCGGGGGGGATACAGAGCAGTTCTTC. Translating it yields CASSLDSGGDTEQFF.

In this sample, this clonotype turned up many times. The V and J genes are TRBV14 and TRBJ2-7; 8 bases match TRBD2. The V gene's germline CDR1 is SGHDN and CDR2 FVKESK. The trim removed 5 bases at V and 1 base at J, leaving 1 base unmatched. CDR3 size: 13 residues. The CDR3, as DNA: TGTGCCAGCAGCAGCGGGAGTTCCTACGAGCAGTACGTC. Translating gives CASSSGSSYEQYV.

This clonotype was counted a few times. CDR3: CSARALTGFEAFF. As DNA, the CDR3 is TGCAGTGCTAGAGCCCTGACAGGTTTTGAAGCTTTCTTT. The chain has TRBV20-1 and TRBJ1-1; tentatively, D is TRBD1 (6 bases). Germline-derived CDR1 and CDR2 are DFQATT and SNEGSKA (reference sequence). Trimming left V 1 base short and J 7 bases short, with 13 bases between. This CDR3 has 13 amino acids.

This clonotype was recorded at least ten times. The chain is built from TRBV12-3 or TRBV12-4 and TRBJ1-6, with D possibly being TRBD1 (5 bases). The CDR3 extends over 19 amino acids. Trimming removed 4 bases from V and 7 bases from J, with 26 bases in between. Here the CDR3 reads CASSSLGQGVMGENSPLHF. DNA for the CDR3: TGTGCCAGCAGTTCCCTGGGGCAGGGAGTGATGGGGGAAAATTCACCCCTCCACTTT.

The gene calls are TRBV7-3 and TRBJ1-1, with D hard to call. The germline CDR1 and CDR2 sequences are SGHTA and FQGTGA. Trimming took off 5 bases at V and 0 bases at J, with 16 bases between the two ends. CDR3 size: 16 residues. The CDR3 spells CASSPANETVNTEAFF. The CDR3 DNA is TGTGCCAGCAGCCCCGCCAACGAGACGGTGAACACTGAAGCTTTCTTT.